This TCR beta chain was found in a study of prognosis after radiotherapy for stage I lung cancer. At the level of the study: Development of distant metastases after radiotherapy was seen in several patients at a median of around seven months, with no significant progression in some 14. Study observations and caveats: Reduced Shannon entropy following stereotactic body radiation therapy was recorded in patients who developed distant metastases.

Worth noting for this clonotype: Its antigen is currently unknown.

Amplification of the TCR beta CDR3 (from genomic DNA) was done by two-round multiplex PCR. The first PCR round targeted every TRBV and TRBJ gene with specific primers. TCRdb re-analysed the multiplex PCR reads in MiXCR, keeping a single row per CDR3 protein. The sample gives 25,000 to 35,000 distinct CDR3 sequences, around 30% of which show up once; around 30% is in the top ten. This clonotype was obtained from a donor of 50 years or more with non-small cell lung cancer. The starting material was PBMCs, obtained before or after stereotactic body radiation therapy (not recorded which).

The DNA for the CDR3 is TGTGCCACCTATGAGAGCCAGCGGGTAGCAGGGGAGCTGTTTTTT. Protein product: CATYESQRVAGELFF. The chain has TRBV24-1 and TRBJ2-2, with D possibly matching TRBD2 (6 bases). Germline-derived CDR1 and CDR2 are KGHDR and SFDVKD. V was trimmed by 9 bases and J by 8 bases, leaving 21 bases between them. The CDR3 spans 15 residues.